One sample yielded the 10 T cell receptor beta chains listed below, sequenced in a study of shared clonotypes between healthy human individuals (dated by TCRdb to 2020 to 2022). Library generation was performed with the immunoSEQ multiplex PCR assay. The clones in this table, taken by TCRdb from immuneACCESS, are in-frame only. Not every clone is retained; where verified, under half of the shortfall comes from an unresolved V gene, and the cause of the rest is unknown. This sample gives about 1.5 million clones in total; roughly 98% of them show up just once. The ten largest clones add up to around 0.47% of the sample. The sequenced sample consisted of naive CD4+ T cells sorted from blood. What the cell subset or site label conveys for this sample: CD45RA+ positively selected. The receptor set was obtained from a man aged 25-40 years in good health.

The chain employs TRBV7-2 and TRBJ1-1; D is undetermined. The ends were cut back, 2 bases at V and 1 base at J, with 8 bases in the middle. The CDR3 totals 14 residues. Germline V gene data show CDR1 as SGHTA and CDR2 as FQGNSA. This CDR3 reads CASSLIRRNTEAFF. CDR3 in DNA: TGTGCCAGCAGCTTAATTCGGAGGAACACTGAAGCTTTCTTT.

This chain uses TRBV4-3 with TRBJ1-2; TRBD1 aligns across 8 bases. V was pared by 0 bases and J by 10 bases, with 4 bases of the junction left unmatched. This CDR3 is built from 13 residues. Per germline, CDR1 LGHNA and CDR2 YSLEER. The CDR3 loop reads CASSQERTGNYTF. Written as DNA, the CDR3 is TGCGCCAGCAGCCAAGAAAGGACAGGGAACTACACCTTC.

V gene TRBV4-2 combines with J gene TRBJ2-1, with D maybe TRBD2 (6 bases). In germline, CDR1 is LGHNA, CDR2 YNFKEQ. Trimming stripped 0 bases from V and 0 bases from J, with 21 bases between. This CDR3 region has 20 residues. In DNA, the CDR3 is TGTGCCAGCAGCCAAGATTCCCCGACTAGGGGAGCTAACTCCTACAATGAGCAGTTCTTC. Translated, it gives CASSQDSPTRGANSYNEQFF.

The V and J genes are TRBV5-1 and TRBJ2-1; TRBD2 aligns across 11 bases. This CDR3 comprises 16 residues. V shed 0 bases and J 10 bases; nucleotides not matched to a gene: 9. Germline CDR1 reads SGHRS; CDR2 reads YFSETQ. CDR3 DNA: TGCGCCAGCAGCTTGGGGCTAGCGGGAGGATTGGGCGAGCAGTTCTTC. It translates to CASSLGLAGGLGEQFF.

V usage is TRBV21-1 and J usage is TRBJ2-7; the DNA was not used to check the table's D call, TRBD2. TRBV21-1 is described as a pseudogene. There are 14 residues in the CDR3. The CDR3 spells CASSKPDWFYEQYF. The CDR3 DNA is TGTGCCAGCAGCAAACCGGACTGGTTCTACGAGCAGTACTTC.

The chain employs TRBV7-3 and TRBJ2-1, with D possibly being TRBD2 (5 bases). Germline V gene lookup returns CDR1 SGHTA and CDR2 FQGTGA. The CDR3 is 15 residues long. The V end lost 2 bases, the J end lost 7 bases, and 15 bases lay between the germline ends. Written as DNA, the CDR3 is TGTGCCAGCAGCTTATCGAGGACTCAGTCAAATGAGCAGTTCTTC. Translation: CASSLSRTQSNEQFF.

CDR3 protein: CASSSLRNYEQYF. CDR3 nucleotides: TGTGCCAGCAGCTCTCTTCGCAACTACGAGCAGTACTTC. The chain joins TRBV11-2 to TRBJ2-7; D is undetermined. Per germline, CDR1 SGHAT and CDR2 FQNNGV. V lost 4 bases to trimming and J lost 3 bases, with 10 bases between them. The CDR3 runs to 13 residues.

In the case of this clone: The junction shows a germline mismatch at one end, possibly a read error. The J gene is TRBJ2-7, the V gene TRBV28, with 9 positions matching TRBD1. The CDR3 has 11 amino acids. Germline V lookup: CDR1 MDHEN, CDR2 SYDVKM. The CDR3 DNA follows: TGTGCCAGCGGAAGGCCCCGGGACAGGGCCTTC. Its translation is CASGRPRDRAF.

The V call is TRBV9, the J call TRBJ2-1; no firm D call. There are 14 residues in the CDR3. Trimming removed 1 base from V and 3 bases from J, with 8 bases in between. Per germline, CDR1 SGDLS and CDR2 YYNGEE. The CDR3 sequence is CASSVSADYNEQFF. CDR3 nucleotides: TGTGCCAGCAGCGTATCTGCGGACTACAATGAGCAGTTCTTC.

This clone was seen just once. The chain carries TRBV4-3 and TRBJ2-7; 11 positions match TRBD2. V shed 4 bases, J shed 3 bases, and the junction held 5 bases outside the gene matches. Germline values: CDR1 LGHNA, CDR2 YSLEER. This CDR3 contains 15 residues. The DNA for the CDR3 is TGCGCCAGCAGCCCCCTAGCGGGAGGAATCTACGAGCAGTACTTC. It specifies CASSPLAGGIYEQYF.